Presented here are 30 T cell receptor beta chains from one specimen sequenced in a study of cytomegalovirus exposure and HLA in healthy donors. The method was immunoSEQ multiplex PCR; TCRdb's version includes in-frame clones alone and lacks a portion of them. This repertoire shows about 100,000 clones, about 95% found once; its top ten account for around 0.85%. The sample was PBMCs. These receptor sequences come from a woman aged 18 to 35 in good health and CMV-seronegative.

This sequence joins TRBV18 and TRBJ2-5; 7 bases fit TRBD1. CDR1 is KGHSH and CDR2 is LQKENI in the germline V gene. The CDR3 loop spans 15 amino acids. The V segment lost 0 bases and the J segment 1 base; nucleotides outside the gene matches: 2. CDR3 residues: CASSPPGTVQETQYF. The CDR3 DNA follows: TGTGCCAGCTCACCACCCGGGACAGTCCAAGAGACCCAGTACTTC.

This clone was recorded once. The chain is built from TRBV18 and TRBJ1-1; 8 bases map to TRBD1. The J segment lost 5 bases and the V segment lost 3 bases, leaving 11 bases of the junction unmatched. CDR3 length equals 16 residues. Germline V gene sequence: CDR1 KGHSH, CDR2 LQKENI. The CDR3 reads CASSPFRRNRGTEAFF. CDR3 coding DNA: TGTGCCAGCTCACCCTTCCGTCGTAACAGGGGGACTGAAGCTTTCTTT.

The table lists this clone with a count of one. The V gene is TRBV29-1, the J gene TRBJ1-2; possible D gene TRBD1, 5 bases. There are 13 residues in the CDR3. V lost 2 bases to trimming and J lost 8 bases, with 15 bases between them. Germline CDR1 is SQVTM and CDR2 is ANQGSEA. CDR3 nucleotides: TGCAGCGTTGAACAGGGATCGTGGGTCGGCTACACCTTC. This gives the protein CSVEQGSWVGYTF.

CDR3 region: CASSLGLKNTEAFF. The CDR3 DNA reads TGTGCCAGCAGCTTAGGACTGAAGAACACTGAAGCTTTCTTT. The rearrangement uses TRBV7-8 and TRBJ1-1; D remains ambiguous. Germline assignment: CDR1 SGHVS and CDR2 FQNEAQ. V was shortened by 1 base and J by 1 base, with 7 bases between the two germline ends. This CDR3 spans 14 amino acids.

The CDR3 protein is CASSVRDKGGYGYTF. The CDR3 coding sequence is TGTGCCAGCAGCGTCCGTGATAAGGGGGGGTATGGCTACACCTTC. V is TRBV9 and J is TRBJ1-2, with a possible D match to TRBD1 (6 bases). Germline-derived CDR1 and CDR2 are SGDLS and YYNGEE. The CDR3 length is 15 residues. The V end was cut by 2 bases, the J end by 5 bases, with 16 bases between.

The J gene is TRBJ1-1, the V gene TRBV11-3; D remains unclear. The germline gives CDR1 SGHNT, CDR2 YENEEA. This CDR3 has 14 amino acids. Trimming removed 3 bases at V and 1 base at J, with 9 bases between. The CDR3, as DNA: TGTGCCAGCAGCTTCGTTACGGGGAACACTGAAGCTTTCTTT. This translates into CASSFVTGNTEAFF. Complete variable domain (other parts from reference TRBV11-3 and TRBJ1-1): EAGVVQSPRYKIIEKKQPVAFWCNPISGHNTLYWYLQNLGQGPELLIRYENEEAVDDSQLPKDRFSAERLKGVDSTLKIQPAELGDSAVYLCASSFVTGNTEAFFGQGTRLTVV.

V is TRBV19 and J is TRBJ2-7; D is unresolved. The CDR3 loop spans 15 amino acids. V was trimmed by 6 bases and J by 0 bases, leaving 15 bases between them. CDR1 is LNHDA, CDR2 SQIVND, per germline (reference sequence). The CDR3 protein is CASSLHKQSSYEQYF. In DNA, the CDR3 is TGTGCCAGTAGCCTCCACAAACAGAGCTCCTACGAGCAGTACTTC.

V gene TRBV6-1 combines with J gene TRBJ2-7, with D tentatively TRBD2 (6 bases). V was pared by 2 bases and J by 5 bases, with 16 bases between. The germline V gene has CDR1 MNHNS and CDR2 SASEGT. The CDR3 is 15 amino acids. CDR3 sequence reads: CASSEKPQGGDEQYF. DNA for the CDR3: TGTGCCAGCAGTGAAAAACCGCAGGGAGGCGACGAGCAGTACTTC.

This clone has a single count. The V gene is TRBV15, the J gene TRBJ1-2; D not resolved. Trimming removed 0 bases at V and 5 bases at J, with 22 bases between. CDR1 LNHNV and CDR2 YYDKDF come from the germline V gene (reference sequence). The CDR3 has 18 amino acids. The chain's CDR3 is CATSRDTTVQSLLYGYTF. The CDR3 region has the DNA TGTGCCACCAGCAGAGATACCACAGTCCAGTCCCTCCTATATGGCTACACCTTC.

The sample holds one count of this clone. CDR3 loop: CAITGQGEGTDTQYF. CDR3 coding DNA: TGTGCCATCACGGGACAGGGGGAAGGCACAGATACGCAGTATTTT. The chain uses TRBV10-3 and TRBJ2-3; 11 nucleotides align to TRBD1. Unmatched junction bases numbered 4, after V lost 7 bases and J lost 1 base. This CDR3 is built from 15 residues. Germline CDR1 is ENHRY and CDR2 is SYGVKD.

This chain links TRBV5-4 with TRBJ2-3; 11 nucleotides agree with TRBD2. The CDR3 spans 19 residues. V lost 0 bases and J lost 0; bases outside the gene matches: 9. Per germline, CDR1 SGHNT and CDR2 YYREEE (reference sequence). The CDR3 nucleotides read TGTGCCAGCAGCTTGGGAGTTAGCGGGGGGGGCTATAGCACAGATACGCAGTATTTT. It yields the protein CASSLGVSGGGYSTDTQYF.

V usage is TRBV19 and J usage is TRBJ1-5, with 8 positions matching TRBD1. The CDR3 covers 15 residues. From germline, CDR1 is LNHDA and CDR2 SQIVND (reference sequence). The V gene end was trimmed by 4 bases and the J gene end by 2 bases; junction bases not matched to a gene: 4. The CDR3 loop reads CASSTDRGRNQPQHF. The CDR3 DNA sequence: TGTGCCAGTAGTACCGACAGGGGCCGCAATCAGCCCCAGCATTTT.

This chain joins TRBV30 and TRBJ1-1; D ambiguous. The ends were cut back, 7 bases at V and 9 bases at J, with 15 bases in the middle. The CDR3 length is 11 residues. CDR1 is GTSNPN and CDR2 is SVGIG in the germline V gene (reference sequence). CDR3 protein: CASPGLAQAFF. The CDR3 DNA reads TGTGCCTCCCCTGGTCTAGCTCAAGCTTTCTTT.

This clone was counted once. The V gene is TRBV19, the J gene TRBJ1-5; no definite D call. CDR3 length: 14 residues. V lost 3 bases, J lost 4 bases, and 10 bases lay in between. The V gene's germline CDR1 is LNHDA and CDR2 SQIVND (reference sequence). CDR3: CASSIKSDNQPQHF. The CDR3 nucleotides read TGTGCCAGTAGTATCAAGAGTGATAATCAGCCCCAGCATTTT.

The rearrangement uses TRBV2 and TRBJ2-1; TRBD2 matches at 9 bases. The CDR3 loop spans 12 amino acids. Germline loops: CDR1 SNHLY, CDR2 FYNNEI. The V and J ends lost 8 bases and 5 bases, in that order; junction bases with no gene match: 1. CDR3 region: CASSSGDNEQFF. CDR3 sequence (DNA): TGTGCCAGCTCTAGCGGGGACAATGAGCAGTTCTTC.

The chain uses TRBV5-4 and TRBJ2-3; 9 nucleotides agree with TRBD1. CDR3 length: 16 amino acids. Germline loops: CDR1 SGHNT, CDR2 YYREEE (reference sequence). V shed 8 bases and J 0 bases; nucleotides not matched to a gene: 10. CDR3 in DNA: TGTGCCAGTACCGGGACAGGGCTTCGGAGCACAGATACGCAGTATTTT. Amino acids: CASTGTGLRSTDTQYF.

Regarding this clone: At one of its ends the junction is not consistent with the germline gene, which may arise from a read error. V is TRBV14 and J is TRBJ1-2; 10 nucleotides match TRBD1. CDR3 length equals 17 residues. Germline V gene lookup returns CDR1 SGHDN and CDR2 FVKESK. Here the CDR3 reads CASSQVTPGQGNYDYTF. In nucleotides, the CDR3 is TGTGCCAGCAGCCAAGTAACCCCGGGACAGGGGAACTATGACTACACCTTC. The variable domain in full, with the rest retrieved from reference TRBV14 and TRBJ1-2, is EAGVTQFPSHSVIEKGQTVTLRCDPISGHDNLYWYRRVMGKEIKFLLHFVKESKQDESGMPNNRFLAERTGGTYSTLKVQPAELEDSGVYFCASSQVTPGQGNYDYTFGSGTRLTVV.

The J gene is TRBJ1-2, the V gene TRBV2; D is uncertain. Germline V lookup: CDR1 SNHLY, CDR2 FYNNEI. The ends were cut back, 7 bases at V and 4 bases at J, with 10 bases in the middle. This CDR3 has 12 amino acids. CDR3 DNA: TGTGCCAGCACTGATCGGGGCTATGGCTACACCTTC. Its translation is CASTDRGYGYTF. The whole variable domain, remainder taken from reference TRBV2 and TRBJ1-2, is EPEVTQTPSHQVTQMGQEVILRCVPISNHLYFYWYRQILGQKVEFLVSFYNNEISEKSEIFDDQFSVERPDGSNFTLKIRSTKLEDSAMYFCASTDRGYGYTFGSGTRLTVV.

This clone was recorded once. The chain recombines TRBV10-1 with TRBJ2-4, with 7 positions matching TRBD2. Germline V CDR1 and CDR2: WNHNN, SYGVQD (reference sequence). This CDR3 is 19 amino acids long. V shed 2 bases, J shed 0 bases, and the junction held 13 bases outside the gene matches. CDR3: CASSEVGREWILAKNIQYF. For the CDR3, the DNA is TGCGCCAGCAGTGAGGTAGGGCGGGAGTGGATCCTAGCCAAAAACATTCAGTACTTC.

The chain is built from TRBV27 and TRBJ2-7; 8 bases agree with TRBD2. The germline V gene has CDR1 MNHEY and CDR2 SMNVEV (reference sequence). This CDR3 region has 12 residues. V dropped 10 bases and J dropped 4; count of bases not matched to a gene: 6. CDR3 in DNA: TGTGCCACAAGCGGGAGTGGGTACGAGCAGTACTTC. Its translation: CATSGSGYEQYF.

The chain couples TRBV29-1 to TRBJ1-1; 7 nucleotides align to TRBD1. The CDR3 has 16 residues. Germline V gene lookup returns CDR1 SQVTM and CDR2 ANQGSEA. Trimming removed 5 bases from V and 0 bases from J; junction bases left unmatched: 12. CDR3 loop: CSVPPPTGLMNTEAFF. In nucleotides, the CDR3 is TGCAGCGTTCCACCCCCGACAGGGCTTATGAACACTGAAGCTTTCTTT.

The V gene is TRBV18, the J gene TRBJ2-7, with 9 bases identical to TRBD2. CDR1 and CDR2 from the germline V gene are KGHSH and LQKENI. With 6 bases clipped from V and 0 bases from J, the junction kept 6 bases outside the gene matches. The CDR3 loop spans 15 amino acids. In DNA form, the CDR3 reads TGTGCCAGCTCCTCGCCGACTAGCGGCTCCTACGAGCAGTACTTC. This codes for CASSSPTSGSYEQYF.

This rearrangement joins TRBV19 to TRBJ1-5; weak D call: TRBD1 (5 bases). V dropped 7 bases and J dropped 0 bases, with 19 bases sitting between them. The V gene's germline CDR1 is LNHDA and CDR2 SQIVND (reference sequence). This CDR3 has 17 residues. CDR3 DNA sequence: TGTGCCAGTAAAAGGGGTGGGGGGGATTTTAGCAATCAGCCCCAGCATTTT. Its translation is CASKRGGGDFSNQPQHF. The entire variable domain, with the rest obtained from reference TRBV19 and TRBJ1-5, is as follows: DGGITQSPKYLFRKEGQNVTLSCEQNLNHDAMYWYRQDPGQGLRLIYYSQIVNDFQKGDIAEGYSVSREKKESFPLTVTSAQKNPTAFYLCASKRGGGDFSNQPQHFGDGTRLSIL.

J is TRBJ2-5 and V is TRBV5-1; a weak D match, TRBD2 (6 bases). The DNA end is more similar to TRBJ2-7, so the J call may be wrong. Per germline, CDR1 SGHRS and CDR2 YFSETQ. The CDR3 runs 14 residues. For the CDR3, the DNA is TGCGCCAGCAGAATGGGAGGTTCGGCCTACGAGCAGTACTTC. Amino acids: CASRMGGSAYEQYF.

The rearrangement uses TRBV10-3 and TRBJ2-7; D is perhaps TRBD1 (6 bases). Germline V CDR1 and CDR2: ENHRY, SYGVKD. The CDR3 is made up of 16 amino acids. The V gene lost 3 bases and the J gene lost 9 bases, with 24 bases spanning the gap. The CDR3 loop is CAISDYGRDTNSGQYF. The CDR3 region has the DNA TGTGCCATCAGTGATTATGGTCGGGACACCAACAGCGGGCAGTACTTC.

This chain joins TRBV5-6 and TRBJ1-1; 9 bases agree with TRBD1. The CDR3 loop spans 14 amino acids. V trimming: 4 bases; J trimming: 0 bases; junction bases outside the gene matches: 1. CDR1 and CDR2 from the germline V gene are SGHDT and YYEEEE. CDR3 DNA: TGTGCCAGCAGCCGGACAGGGGTGAACACTGAAGCTTTCTTT. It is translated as CASSRTGVNTEAFF.

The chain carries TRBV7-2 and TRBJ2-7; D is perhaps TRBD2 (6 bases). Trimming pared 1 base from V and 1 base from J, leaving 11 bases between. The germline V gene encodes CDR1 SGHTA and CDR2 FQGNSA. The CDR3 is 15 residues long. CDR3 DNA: TGTGCCAGCAGCTTAGGCCGGGGGAGGTCCTACGAGCAGTACTTC. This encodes CASSLGRGRSYEQYF.

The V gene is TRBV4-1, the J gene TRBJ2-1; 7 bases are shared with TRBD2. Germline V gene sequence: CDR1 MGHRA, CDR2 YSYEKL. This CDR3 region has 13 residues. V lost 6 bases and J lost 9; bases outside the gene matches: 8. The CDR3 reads CASSPGLVGEQFF. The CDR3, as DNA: TGCGCCAGCAGTCCCGGACTAGTCGGTGAGCAGTTCTTC.

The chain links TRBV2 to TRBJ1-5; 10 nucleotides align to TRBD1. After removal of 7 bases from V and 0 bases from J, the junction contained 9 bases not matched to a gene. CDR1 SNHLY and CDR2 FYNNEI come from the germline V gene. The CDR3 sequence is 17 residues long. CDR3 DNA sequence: TGTGCCAGCAACCCGGGACAGGGGACGATTAGCAATCAGCCCCAGCATTTT. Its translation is CASNPGQGTISNQPQHF.

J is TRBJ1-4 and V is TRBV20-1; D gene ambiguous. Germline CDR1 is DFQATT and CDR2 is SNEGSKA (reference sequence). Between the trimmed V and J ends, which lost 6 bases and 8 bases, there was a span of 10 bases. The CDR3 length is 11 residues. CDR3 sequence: CSADGGEKLFF. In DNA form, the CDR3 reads TGCAGTGCCGATGGAGGGGAAAAACTGTTTTTT.